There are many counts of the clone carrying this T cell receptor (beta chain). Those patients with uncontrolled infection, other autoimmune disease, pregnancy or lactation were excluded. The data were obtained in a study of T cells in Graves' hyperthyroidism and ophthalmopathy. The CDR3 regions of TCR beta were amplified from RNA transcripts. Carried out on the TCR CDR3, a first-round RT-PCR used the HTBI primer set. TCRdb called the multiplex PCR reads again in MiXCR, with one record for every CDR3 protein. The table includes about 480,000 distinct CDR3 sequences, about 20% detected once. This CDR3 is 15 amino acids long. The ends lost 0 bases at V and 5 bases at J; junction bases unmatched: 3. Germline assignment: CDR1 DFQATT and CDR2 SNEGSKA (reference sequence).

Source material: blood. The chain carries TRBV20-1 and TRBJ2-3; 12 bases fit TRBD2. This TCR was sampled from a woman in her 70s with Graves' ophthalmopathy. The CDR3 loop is CSARDLAGGRDTQYF. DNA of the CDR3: TGCAGTGCTAGAGACCTAGCGGGAGGGAGAGATACGCAGTATTTT.